These T cell receptor beta chains were read from a single sample in a study of tumor-infiltrating lymphocytes in primary liver carcinoma. TCRdb fed the multiplex PCR reads into MiXCR, producing one record per CDR3 protein. The sample contains roughly 70,000 distinct CDR3 sequences, around 69% of which appear only once. Material: liver tumor tissue from sampling region 4. Receptor source: a man between 40 and 49 years old with primary liver carcinoma and hepatitis B virus infection. Each CDR3 is given with its conserved first and last residue. D genes are given only for firm matches. The listing skips clone size in some rows; elsewhere it reads once, few, many or a size class.

V gene,D gene,J gene,clone size,CDR3 DNA,CDR3 protein
TRBV7-3,TRBD2,TRBJ2-5,once,TGTGCCAGCAGCTTAGGGACTAGCGGGTCCTCGGTGGTCGAGACCCAGTACTTC,CASSLGTSGSSVVETQYF
TRBV5-1,-,TRBJ2-3,-,TGCGCCAGCAGCTTGGACGGGAGTACGACAAATGCGCAGTATTTT,CASSLDGSTTNAQYF
TRBV28,-,TRBJ1-5,-,TGTGCCAGCAGTCCCCCAGGACCTAGCAATCAGCCCCAGCATTTT,CASSPPGPSNQPQHF
TRBV29-1,-,TRBJ2-2,-,TGCAGTGTTGAATTTCAGGGGACCACCGGGGAGCTGTTTTTT,CSVEFQGTTGELFF
TRBV29-1,-,TRBJ1-2,once,TGCAGCGTCGAGTTTGGACAGTCGATCTATGACTACACCTTC,CSVEFGQSIYDYTF
TRBV10-3,-,TRBJ1-3,many,TGTGCCATCAGTGAGTCGGCCTTGAACACCATATATTTT,CAISESALNTIYF
TRBV7-9,-,TRBJ2-7,-,TGTGCCAGTAGCTTGGACTTGTCCGAGCAGTACTTC,CASSLDLSEQYF
TRBV6-6,-,TRBJ2-7,-,TGTGCCAGCAGTCACGATACCTACGGGAATTACGAGCAGTGCTTC,CASSHDTYGNYEQCF
TRBV10-3,TRBD2,TRBJ2-1,many,TGTGCCATCAAAGAGGCTAGCGGGAGTATTGAGCAGTTCTTC,CAIKEASGSIEQFF
TRBV7-9,-,TRBJ2-1,-,TGTACCAGCAACCTACCATATCAGGGGCCTAAAACAAATGAGCAGTTCTTC,CTSNLPYQGPKTNEQFF
TRBV6-1,TRBD2,TRBJ2-6,-,TGTGCCAGCAGTGAACGGGGGACGACTAGCTCTGGGGCTAACGTCCTGGCTTTC,CASSERGTTSSGANVLAF
TRBV12-3/TRBV12-4,-,TRBJ1-5,-,TGTGCCAGCAGTTTAGCAAGTACGCGGCCCCAGCATTTT,CASSLASTRPQHF
TRBV11-2,-,TRBJ2-3,-,TGTGCCAGCAGCTTAGAGGGCAACAGGGATACGCAGTATTTT,CASSLEGNRDTQYF
TRBV11-2,-,TRBJ2-2,many,TGTGCCAGCAGCTTAGCATTAGGGGCGAACACCGGGGAGCTGTTTTTT,CASSLALGANTGELFF
TRBV13,TRBD1,TRBJ2-1,-,TGTGCCAGCAGCTTACGACAGGGGATCCCCTATAATGAGCAGTTCTTC,CASSLRQGIPYNEQFF
TRBV4-1,-,TRBJ2-6,many,TGCGCCAGCAGCCAAGTTGGGGCCAACGTCCTGACTTTC,CASSQVGANVLTF
TRBV2,-,TRBJ2-3,-,TGTGCCAGCAGTGAAAATGAGGTTATGTCGCAGCATACGCAGTATTTT,CASSENEVMSQHTQYF